This TCR beta chain is from a study of siplizumab effects on memory and regulatory T cells. Findings and caveats of the study: Siplizumab caused a significant drop in alloreactive sequences traceable to unstimulated CD4+ memory cells.

With respect to this clone: As yet, its antigen is unknown.

Assay: immunoSEQ multiplex PCR; the TCRdb copy retains only in-frame clones and omits some. This sample has approximately 50,000 clones, with over 90% found just once. What was sequenced was CD8+ T cells sorted from blood. The receptor was isolated from a human donor in good health.

The CDR3 region is CAHRPSGSSYEQYF. In nucleotides, the CDR3 is TGTGCCCACCGCCCTAGCGGGAGTTCCTACGAGCAGTACTTC. The V gene is TRBV2, the J gene TRBJ2-7; 10 nucleotides match TRBD2. Germline CDR1 and CDR2: SNHLY and FYNNEI. V lost 11 bases, J lost 1 base, and 8 bases stayed unmatched. This CDR3 is built from 14 residues.